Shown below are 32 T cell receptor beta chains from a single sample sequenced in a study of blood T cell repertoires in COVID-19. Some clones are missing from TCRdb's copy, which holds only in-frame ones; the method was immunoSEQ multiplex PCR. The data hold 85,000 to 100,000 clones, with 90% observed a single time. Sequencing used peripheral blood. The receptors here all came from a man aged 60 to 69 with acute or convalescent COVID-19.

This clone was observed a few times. Written as DNA, the CDR3 is TGTGCCTTGCAGGGGGCCTATGGCTACACCTTC. It translates to CALQGAYGYTF. The chain combines TRBV30 with TRBJ1-2; 8 positions match TRBD1. The CDR3 is 11 amino acids. CDR1 is GTSNPN and CDR2 is SVGIG in the germline V gene (reference sequence). V lost 7 bases and J lost 4; bases outside the gene matches: 2.

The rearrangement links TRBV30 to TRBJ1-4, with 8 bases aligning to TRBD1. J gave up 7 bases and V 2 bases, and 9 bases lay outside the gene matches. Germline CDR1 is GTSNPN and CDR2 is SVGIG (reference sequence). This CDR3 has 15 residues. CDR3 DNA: TGTGCCTGGAGTCTATGGGCAGGGGGCCGTGAAAAACTGTTTTTT. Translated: CAWSLWAGGREKLFF.

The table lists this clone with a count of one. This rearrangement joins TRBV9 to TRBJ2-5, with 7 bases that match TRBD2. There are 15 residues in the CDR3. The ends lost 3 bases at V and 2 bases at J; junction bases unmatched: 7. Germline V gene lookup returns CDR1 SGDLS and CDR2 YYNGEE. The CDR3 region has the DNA TGTGCCAGCAGCGCGGGGTGGGGGGGTCAAGAGACCCAGTACTTC. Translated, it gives CASSAGWGGQETQYF.

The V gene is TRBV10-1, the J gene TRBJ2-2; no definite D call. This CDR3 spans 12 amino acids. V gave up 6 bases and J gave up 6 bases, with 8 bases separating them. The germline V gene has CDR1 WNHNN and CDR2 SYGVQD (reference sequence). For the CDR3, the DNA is TGCGCCAGCAGCTTACAAGCCGGGGAGCTGTTTTTT. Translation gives CASSLQAGELFF.

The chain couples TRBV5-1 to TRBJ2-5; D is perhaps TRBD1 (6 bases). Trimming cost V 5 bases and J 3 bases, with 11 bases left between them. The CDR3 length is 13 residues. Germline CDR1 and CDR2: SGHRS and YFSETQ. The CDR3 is CASRTGTKETQYF. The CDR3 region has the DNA TGCGCCAGCAGGACCGGGACAAAAGAGACCCAGTACTTC.

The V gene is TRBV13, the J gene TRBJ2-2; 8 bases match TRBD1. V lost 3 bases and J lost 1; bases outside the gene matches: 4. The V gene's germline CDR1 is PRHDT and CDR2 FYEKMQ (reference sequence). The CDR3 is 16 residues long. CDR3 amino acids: CASSFGQGQNTGELFF. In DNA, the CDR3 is TGTGCCAGCAGCTTTGGACAGGGTCAGAACACCGGGGAGCTGTTTTTT.

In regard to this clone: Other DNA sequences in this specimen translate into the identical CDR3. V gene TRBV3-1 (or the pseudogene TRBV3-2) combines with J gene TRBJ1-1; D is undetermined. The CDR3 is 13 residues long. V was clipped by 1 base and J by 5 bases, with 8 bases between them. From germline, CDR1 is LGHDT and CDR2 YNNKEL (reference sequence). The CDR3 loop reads CASSQGGGTEAFF. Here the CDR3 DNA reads TGTGCCAGCAGCCAAGGTGGAGGAACTGAAGCTTTCTTT.

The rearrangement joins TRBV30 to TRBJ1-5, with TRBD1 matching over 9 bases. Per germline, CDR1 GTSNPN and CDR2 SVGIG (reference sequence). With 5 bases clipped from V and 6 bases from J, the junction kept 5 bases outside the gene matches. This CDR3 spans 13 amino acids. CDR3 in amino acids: CAWGGQGTQPQHF. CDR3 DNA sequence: TGTGCCTGGGGGGGACAGGGTACTCAGCCCCAGCATTTT.

This CDR3 is CASSFRGGTDTQYF. The CDR3 DNA reads as TGTGCCAGCAGCTTCAGGGGCGGCACAGATACGCAGTATTTT. The chain carries TRBV13 and TRBJ2-3, with D perhaps TRBD1 (6 bases). CDR3 length: 14 amino acids. Germline V gives CDR1 PRHDT, CDR2 FYEKMQ (reference sequence). The V end lost 3 bases, the J end lost 1 base, and 8 bases lay between the germline ends.

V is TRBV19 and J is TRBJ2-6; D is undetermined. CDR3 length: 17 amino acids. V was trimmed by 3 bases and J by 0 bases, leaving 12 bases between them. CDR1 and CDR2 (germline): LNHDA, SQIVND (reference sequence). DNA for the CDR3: TGTGCCAGTAGTATTACGGGTACGGGCTCTGGGGCCAACGTCCTGACTTTC. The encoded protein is CASSITGTGSGANVLTF. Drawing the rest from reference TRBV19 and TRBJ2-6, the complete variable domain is DGGITQSPKYLFRKEGQNVTLSCEQNLNHDAMYWYRQDPGQGLRLIYYSQIVNDFQKGDIAEGYSVSREKKESFPLTVTSAQKNPTAFYLCASSITGTGSGANVLTFGAGSRLTVL.

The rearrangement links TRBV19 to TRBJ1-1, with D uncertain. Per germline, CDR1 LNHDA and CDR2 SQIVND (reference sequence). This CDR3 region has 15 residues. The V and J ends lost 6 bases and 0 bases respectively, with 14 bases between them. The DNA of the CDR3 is TGTGCCAGTAGGAGAGGGTACAACGTGAACACTGAAGCTTTCTTT. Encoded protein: CASRRGYNVNTEAFF.

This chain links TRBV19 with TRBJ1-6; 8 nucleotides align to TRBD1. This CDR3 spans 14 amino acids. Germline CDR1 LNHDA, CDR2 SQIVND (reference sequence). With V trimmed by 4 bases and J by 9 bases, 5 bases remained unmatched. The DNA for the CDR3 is TGTGCCAGTAGTACCGGACAGGGTACTTCACCCCTCCACTTT. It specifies CASSTGQGTSPLHF.

For the CDR3, the DNA is TGCAGCGTTGACTCTAGCGGGGGGGTAAATGAGCAGTTCTTC. Amino acids: CSVDSSGGVNEQFF. V and J are TRBV29-1 and TRBJ2-1; 12 nucleotides match TRBD2. V was clipped by 3 bases and J by 7 bases; unmatched bases: 4. CDR1 is SQVTM, CDR2 ANQGSEA, per germline. CDR3 size: 14 residues.

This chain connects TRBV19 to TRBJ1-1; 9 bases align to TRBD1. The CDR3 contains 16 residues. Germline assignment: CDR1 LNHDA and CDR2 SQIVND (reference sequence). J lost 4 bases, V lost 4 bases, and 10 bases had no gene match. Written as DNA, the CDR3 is TGTGCCAGTAGTACGAGGGACAGGGAGTTGTTCACTGAAGCTTTCTTT. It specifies CASSTRDRELFTEAFF. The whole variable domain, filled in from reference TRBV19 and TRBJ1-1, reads DGGITQSPKYLFRKEGQNVTLSCEQNLNHDAMYWYRQDPGQGLRLIYYSQIVNDFQKGDIAEGYSVSREKKESFPLTVTSAQKNPTAFYLCASSTRDRELFTEAFFGQGTRLTVV.

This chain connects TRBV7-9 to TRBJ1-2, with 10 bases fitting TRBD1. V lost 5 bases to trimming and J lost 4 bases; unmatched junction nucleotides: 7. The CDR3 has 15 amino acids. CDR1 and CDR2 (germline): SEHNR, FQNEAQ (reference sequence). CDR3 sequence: CASSARTGGGYGYTF. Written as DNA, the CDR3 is TGTGCCAGCAGCGCCCGGACAGGGGGAGGCTATGGCTACACCTTC.

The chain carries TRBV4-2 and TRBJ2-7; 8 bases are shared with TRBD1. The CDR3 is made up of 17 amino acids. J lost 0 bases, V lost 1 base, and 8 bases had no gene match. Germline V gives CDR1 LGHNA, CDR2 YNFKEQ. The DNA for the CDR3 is TGTGCCAGCAGCCAAGCCTACGCCGGGACAGGCTCCTACGAGCAGTACTTC. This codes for CASSQAYAGTGSYEQYF.

Written as DNA, the CDR3 is TGCGCCAGCAGCTTCGGGACAGCTTCTCACGAGCAGTACTTC. It yields the protein CASSFGTASHEQYF. The chain recombines TRBV5-1 with TRBJ2-7, with TRBD1 matching over 7 bases. The CDR3 runs to 14 residues. Trimming at V came to 2 bases and at J to 5 bases, leaving 7 bases not matched to a gene. Germline V gene lookup returns CDR1 SGHRS and CDR2 YFSETQ.

CDR3 residues: CASSEQGWNTEAFF. The CDR3, as DNA: TGTGCCAGCAGTGAACAGGGGTGGAACACTGAAGCTTTCTTT. V and J are TRBV6-1 and TRBJ1-1; TRBD1 is a possible D gene (6 bases). Germline V gene lookup returns CDR1 MNHNS and CDR2 SASEGT. CDR3 length: 14 residues. V lost 2 bases and J lost 1, with 8 bases in between.

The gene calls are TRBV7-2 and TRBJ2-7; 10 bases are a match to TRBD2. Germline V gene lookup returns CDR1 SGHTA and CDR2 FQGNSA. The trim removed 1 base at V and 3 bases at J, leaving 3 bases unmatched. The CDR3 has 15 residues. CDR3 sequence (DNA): TGTGCCAGCAGCTTAGAGCGGGGGGGTTTCTACGAGCAGTACTTC. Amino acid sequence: CASSLERGGFYEQYF.

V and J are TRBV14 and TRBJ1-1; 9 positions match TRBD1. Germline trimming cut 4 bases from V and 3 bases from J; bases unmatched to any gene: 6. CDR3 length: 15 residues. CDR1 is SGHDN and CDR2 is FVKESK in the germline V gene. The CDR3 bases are TGTGCCAGCAGCCCTCGGACAGGGGCCCACACTGAAGCTTTCTTT. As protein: CASSPRTGAHTEAFF.

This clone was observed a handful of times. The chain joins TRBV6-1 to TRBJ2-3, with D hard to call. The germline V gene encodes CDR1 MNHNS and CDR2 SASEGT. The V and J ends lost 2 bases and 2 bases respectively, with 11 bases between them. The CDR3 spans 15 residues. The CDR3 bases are TGTGCCAGCAGTGAAAATCCAGGCTCCACAGATACGCAGTATTTT. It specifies CASSENPGSTDTQYF.

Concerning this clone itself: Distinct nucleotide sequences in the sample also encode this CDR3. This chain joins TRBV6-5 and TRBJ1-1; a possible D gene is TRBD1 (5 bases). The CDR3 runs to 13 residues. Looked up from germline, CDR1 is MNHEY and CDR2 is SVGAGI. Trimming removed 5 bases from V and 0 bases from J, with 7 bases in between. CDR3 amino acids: CASSRTLNTEAFF. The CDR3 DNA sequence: TGTGCCAGCAGTCGGACACTGAACACTGAAGCTTTCTTT.

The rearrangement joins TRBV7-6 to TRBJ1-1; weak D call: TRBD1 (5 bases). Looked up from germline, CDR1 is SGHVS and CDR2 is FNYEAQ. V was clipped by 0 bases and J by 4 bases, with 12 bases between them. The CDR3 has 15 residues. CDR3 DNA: TGTGCCAGCAGCTTAGCGATGGGGGGGAGCACTGAAGCTTTCTTT. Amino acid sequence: CASSLAMGGSTEAFF.

The CDR3 bases are TGTGCCTGGACAGTTCAGCGGGGCTACACCTTC. Its translation: CAWTVQRGYTF. The chain recombines TRBV30 with TRBJ1-2; D gene uncertain. Per the germline V gene, CDR1 is GTSNPN and CDR2 is SVGIG (reference sequence). This CDR3 has 11 amino acids. Between the trimmed V and J ends, which lost 4 bases and 8 bases, there was a span of 11 bases.

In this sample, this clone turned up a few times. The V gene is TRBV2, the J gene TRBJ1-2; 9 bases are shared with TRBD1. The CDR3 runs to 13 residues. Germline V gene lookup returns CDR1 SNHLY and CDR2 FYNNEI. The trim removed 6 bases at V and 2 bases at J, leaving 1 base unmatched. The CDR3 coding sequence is TGTGCCAGCAGAGGGACAGGGAACTATGGCTACACCTTC. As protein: CASRGTGNYGYTF.

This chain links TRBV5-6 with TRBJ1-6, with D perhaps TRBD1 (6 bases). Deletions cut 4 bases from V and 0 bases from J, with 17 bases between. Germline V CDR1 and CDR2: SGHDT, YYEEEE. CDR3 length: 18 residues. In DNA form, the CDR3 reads TGTGCCAGCAGCCTCGAGGGACACCAGAGCTCCTATAATTCACCCCTCCACTTT. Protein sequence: CASSLEGHQSSYNSPLHF.

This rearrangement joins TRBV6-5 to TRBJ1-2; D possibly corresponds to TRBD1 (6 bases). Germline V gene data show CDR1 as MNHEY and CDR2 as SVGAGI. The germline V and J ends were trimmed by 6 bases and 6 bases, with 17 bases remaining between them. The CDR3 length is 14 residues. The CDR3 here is CASSRYRAGDGYTF. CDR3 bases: TGTGCCAGCAGCCGTTACAGGGCCGGGGATGGCTACACCTTC.

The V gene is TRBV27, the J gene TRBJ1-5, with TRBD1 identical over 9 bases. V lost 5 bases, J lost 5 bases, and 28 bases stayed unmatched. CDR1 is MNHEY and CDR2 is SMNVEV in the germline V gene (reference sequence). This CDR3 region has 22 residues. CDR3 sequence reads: CASSPRGVGTGLQVLADQPQHF. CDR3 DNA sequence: TGTGCCAGCAGTCCCCGTGGCGTGGGGACAGGGTTACAAGTATTAGCTGATCAGCCCCAGCATTTT.

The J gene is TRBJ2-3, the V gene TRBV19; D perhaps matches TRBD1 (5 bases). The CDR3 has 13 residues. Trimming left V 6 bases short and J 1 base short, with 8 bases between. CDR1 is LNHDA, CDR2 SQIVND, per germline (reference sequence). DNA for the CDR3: TGTGCCAGTAGGACAGCCGGCACAGATACGCAGTATTTT. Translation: CASRTAGTDTQYF.

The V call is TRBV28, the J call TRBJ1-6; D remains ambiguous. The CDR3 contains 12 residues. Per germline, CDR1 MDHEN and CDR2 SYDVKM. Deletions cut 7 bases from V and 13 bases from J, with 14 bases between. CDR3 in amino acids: CASNSGSLPLHF. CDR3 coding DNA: TGTGCCAGCAACAGCGGATCCCTTCCCCTCCACTTT.

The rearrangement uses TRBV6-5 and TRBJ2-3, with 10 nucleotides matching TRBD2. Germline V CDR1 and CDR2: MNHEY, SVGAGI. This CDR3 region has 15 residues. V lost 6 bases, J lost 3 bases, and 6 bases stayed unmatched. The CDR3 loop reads CASRIAGGGTDTQYF. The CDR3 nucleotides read TGTGCCAGCAGAATAGCGGGGGGCGGGACAGATACGCAGTATTTT.

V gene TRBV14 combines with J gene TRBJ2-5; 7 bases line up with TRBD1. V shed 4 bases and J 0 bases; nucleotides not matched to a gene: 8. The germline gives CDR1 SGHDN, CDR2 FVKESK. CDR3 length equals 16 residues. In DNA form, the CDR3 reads TGTGCCAGCAGCCTAGAGGGGACAGAGTACCAAGAGACCCAGTACTTC. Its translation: CASSLEGTEYQETQYF.